One sample yielded the 26 T cell receptor beta chains listed below, sequenced in a study of blood T cell repertoires in COVID-19. Clones were read by immunoSEQ multiplex PCR, and TCRdb kept only the in-frame ones, dropping some. The sample contains 120,000 to 150,000 clones, just under 90% of which appear only once. Sequencing was done on a sample of peripheral blood. The receptors originated from a woman aged 45 to 65 with active or convalescent COVID-19.

J is TRBJ2-2 and V is TRBV18; possibly TRBD1 for D (6 bases). The CDR3 runs to 16 residues. Trimming cost V 6 bases and J 4 bases, with 18 bases left between them. Germline V gives CDR1 KGHSH, CDR2 LQKENI. CDR3 in DNA: TGTGCCAGCTCCCCGAAGGGGACACCGGTCACCGGGGAGCTGTTTTTT. It yields the protein CASSPKGTPVTGELFF.

Of note for this clone: This specimen includes other DNA sequences encoding the same CDR3. The chain employs TRBV18 and TRBJ1-2, with 7 bases aligning to TRBD1. Germline V CDR1 and CDR2: KGHSH, LQKENI. J gave up 3 bases and V 3 bases, and 1 base lay outside the gene matches. The CDR3 is 13 amino acids. The CDR3 protein is CASSPDRDYGYTF. In DNA, the CDR3 is TGTGCCAGCTCACCCGACAGGGACTATGGCTACACCTTC.

The CDR3 sequence is CASSNSYNSNQPQHF. DNA of the CDR3: TGTGCCAGCTCAAACAGTTACAATAGCAATCAGCCCCAGCATTTT. The chain is built from TRBV6-5 and TRBJ1-5; no clear D gene. Deletions cut 8 bases from V and 0 bases from J, with 14 bases between. The CDR3 contains 15 residues. Germline V gene data show CDR1 as MNHEY and CDR2 as SVGAGI.

This clone has a single count. This chain links TRBV7-3 with TRBJ2-6; D remains unclear. The V end lost 4 bases, the J end lost 0 bases, and 4 bases lay between the germline ends. This CDR3 region has 14 residues. Germline CDR1 reads SGHTA; CDR2 reads FQGTGA. The CDR3 spells CASSSGSGANVLTF. The CDR3 DNA sequence: TGTGCCAGCAGCTCAGGCTCTGGGGCCAACGTCCTGACTTTC.

The J gene is TRBJ2-2, the V gene TRBV24-1; unclear D gene. This CDR3 is 12 amino acids long. The germline V and J ends were trimmed by 6 bases and 6 bases, with 7 bases remaining between them. Germline lookup yields CDR1 KGHDR and CDR2 SFDVKD. This CDR3 reads CATSFGPGELFF. The CDR3 DNA is TGTGCCACCAGTTTCGGTCCCGGGGAGCTGTTTTTT.

V usage is TRBV7-6 and J usage is TRBJ2-5; a weak D match, TRBD1 (6 bases). CDR3 length equals 15 residues. Germline V lookup: CDR1 SGHVS, CDR2 FNYEAQ. Trimming stripped 4 bases from V and 5 bases from J, with 17 bases between. The CDR3 region has the DNA TGTGCCAGCAGCTCCACCCTGGGGCAGGGGGAGACCCAGTACTTC. Encoded protein: CASSSTLGQGETQYF. The variable domain in full, with the rest retrieved from reference TRBV7-6 and TRBJ2-5, is GAGVSQSPRYKVTKRGQDVALRCDPISGHVSLYWYRQALGQGPEFLTYFNYEAQQDKSGLPNDRFSAERPEGSISTLTIQRTEQRDSAMYRCASSSTLGQGETQYFGPGTRLLVL.

The rearrangement uses TRBV19 and TRBJ1-5; a possible D gene is TRBD1 (5 bases). The V end was cut by 5 bases, the J end by 6 bases, with 17 bases between. CDR3 size: 15 residues. Germline V gene data show CDR1 as LNHDA and CDR2 as SQIVND (reference sequence). CDR3 sequence: CASSSSGEWSQPQHF. In nucleotides, the CDR3 is TGTGCCAGTAGTTCCTCGGGGGAATGGAGTCAGCCCCAGCATTTT.

This sequence joins TRBV5-1 and TRBJ1-3, with TRBD1 matching 8 bases. V shed 0 bases and J 4 bases; nucleotides not matched to a gene: 6. The CDR3 is made up of 16 amino acids. CDR1 SGHRS and CDR2 YFSETQ come from the germline V gene. CDR3 in amino acids: CASSLANDRGGNTIYF. CDR3 bases: TGCGCCAGCAGCTTGGCCAACGACAGGGGCGGAAACACCATATATTTT.

This chain uses TRBV18 with TRBJ1-1; no clear D gene. The V end was cut by 3 bases, the J end by 3 bases, with 8 bases between. The CDR3 contains 13 residues. From germline, CDR1 is KGHSH and CDR2 LQKENI. CDR3: CASSPKADTEAFF. CDR3 nucleotide sequence: TGTGCCAGCTCACCGAAGGCGGACACTGAAGCTTTCTTT.

V usage is TRBV2 and J usage is TRBJ2-5; 7 bases agree with TRBD2. The CDR3 extends over 16 amino acids. Germline V gene lookup returns CDR1 SNHLY and CDR2 FYNNEI. V lost 4 bases and J lost 4; bases outside the gene matches: 12. CDR3 coding DNA: TGTGCCAGCAGTGGCCCGCTAGCGGAGTCGTTAGAGACCCAGTACTTC. Its translation is CASSGPLAESLETQYF.

This clone was found a few times. The chain is built from TRBV6-2 or TRBV6-3 and TRBJ1-2; the match to TRBD1 covers 10 bases. The CDR3 runs 15 residues. J gave up 0 bases and V 5 bases, and 3 bases lay outside the gene matches. The germline CDR1 and CDR2 sequences are MNHEY and SVGEGT. The CDR3 coding sequence is TGTGCCAGCAGTATCGGACAGGGGGCTAACTATGGCTACACCTTC. It encodes CASSIGQGANYGYTF.

The V call is TRBV5-1, the J call TRBJ2-1; D unresolved. The CDR3 is 14 residues long. The germline gives CDR1 SGHRS, CDR2 YFSETQ. V lost 9 bases to trimming and J lost 5 bases, with 18 bases between them. Here the CDR3 DNA reads TGCGCCACCCCTCGCCGCCAGGCTCACAATGAGCAGTTCTTC. Translation gives CATPRRQAHNEQFF.

The chain combines TRBV27 with TRBJ1-1, with 9 positions matching TRBD1. The CDR3 consists of 18 residues. Germline V lookup: CDR1 MNHEY, CDR2 SMNVEV (reference sequence). V lost 1 base and J lost 1; bases outside the gene matches: 10. The CDR3 sequence: CASSLLKGQGGENTEAFF. In DNA, the CDR3 is TGTGCCAGCAGTTTATTAAAGGGACAGGGTGGAGAGAACACTGAAGCTTTCTTT.

This chain uses TRBV4-1 with TRBJ2-7, with 10 bases identical to TRBD1. CDR1 MGHRA and CDR2 YSYEKL come from the germline V gene. The CDR3 has 14 amino acids. V shed 1 base and J 4 bases; nucleotides not matched to a gene: 1. CDR3 sequence (DNA): TGCGCCAGCAGCCAAGGACAGGGGGCTTACGAGCAGTACTTC. Translation gives CASSQGQGAYEQYF.

The chain has TRBV4-3 and TRBJ2-7; TRBD2 agrees at 8 bases. The CDR3 contains 16 residues. Trimming removed 1 base from V and 6 bases from J; junction bases left unmatched: 11. Germline V CDR1 and CDR2: LGHNA, YSLEER. In DNA form, the CDR3 reads TGCGCCAGCAGCCAAGCTAGGGGAGCGGGAGATGGCGAGCAGTACTTC. Protein product: CASSQARGAGDGEQYF.

The chain uses TRBV18 and TRBJ2-1; tentatively, D is TRBD1 (5 bases). V was clipped by 2 bases and J by 0 bases, with 14 bases between them. The germline V gene encodes CDR1 KGHSH and CDR2 LQKENI. The length of the CDR3 is 17 residues. This CDR3 is CASSPGAQRSSYNEQFF. CDR3 coding DNA: TGTGCCAGCTCACCAGGGGCGCAAAGGAGCTCCTACAATGAGCAGTTCTTC.

This sequence joins TRBV7-9 and TRBJ2-1; possibly TRBD2 for D (5 bases). V lost 5 bases and J 12 bases, leaving 17 bases between the germline ends. CDR3 size: 13 residues. Germline V CDR1 and CDR2: SEHNR, FQNEAQ (reference sequence). The CDR3 loop is CASSLPLVEGQFF. In DNA form, the CDR3 reads TGTGCCAGCAGCCTACCTCTTGTCGAGGGGCAGTTCTTC.

The V call is TRBV18, the J call TRBJ2-2; 8 bases map to TRBD2. After removal of 1 base from V and 4 bases from J, the junction contained 5 bases not matched to a gene. Germline V gene lookup returns CDR1 KGHSH and CDR2 LQKENI. CDR3 length: 16 residues. CDR3 sequence reads: CASSPLLGRATGELFF. DNA for the CDR3: TGTGCCAGCTCACCACTTCTCGGGAGGGCCACCGGGGAGCTGTTTTTT.

This chain connects TRBV3-1 (or the pseudogene TRBV3-2) to TRBJ2-5, with TRBD2 matching 9 bases. After removal of 2 bases from V and 5 bases from J, the junction contained 9 bases not matched to a gene. The CDR3 is 16 residues long. In germline, CDR1 is LGHDT, CDR2 YNNKEL (reference sequence). The chain's CDR3 is CASSQSGERGEETQYF. As DNA, the CDR3 is TGTGCCAGCAGCCAAAGCGGCGAGCGGGGGGAGGAGACCCAGTACTTC.

This chain joins TRBV29-1 and TRBJ1-2, with D possibly TRBD1 on 5 matching bases. The CDR3 runs 13 residues. V lost 3 bases, J lost 3 bases, and 11 bases lay in between. Germline assignment: CDR1 SQVTM and CDR2 ANQGSEA. CDR3 DNA: TGCAGCGTTGAGGGGGGTTTGGACTATGGCTACACCTTC. As protein: CSVEGGLDYGYTF. The whole variable domain, filled in from reference TRBV29-1 and TRBJ1-2, reads SAVISQKPSRDICQRGTSLTIQCQVDSQVTMMFWYRQQPGQSLTLIATANQGSEATYESGFVIDKFPISRPNLTFSTLTVSNMSPEDSSIYLCSVEGGLDYGYTFGSGTRLTVV.

This rearrangement joins TRBV7-2 to TRBJ2-1; 7 nucleotides match TRBD1. This CDR3 comprises 15 residues. Germline V lookup: CDR1 SGHTA, CDR2 FQGNSA. After removal of 5 bases from V and 0 bases from J, the junction contained 4 bases not matched to a gene. The CDR3 DNA reads as TGTGCCAGCAGCACAGGGGTTACCTCCTACAATGAGCAGTTCTTC. Amino acid sequence: CASSTGVTSYNEQFF.

This chain links TRBV6-5 with TRBJ2-7; 8 bases fit TRBD1. Looked up from germline, CDR1 is MNHEY and CDR2 is SVGAGI. The CDR3 is 13 amino acids. The junction had 6 bases not matched to a gene; V was cut back by 8 bases and J by 3 bases. CDR3 in amino acids: CASRYGQGYEQYF. Here the CDR3 DNA reads TGTGCCAGCCGCTACGGACAGGGCTACGAGCAGTACTTC.

The V call is TRBV30, the J call TRBJ2-7; D is uncertain. The length of the CDR3 is 12 residues. Germline CDR1 GTSNPN, CDR2 SVGIG (reference sequence). Trimming removed 0 bases at V and 5 bases at J, with 8 bases between. CDR3 residues: CAWSVLKDEQYF. CDR3 DNA sequence: TGTGCCTGGAGTGTACTAAAGGACGAGCAGTACTTC. Looking up the rest from reference TRBV30 and TRBJ2-7 gives the full variable domain: SQTIHQWPATLVQPVGSPLSLECTVEGTSNPNLYWYRQAAGRGLQLLFYSVGIGQISSEVPQNLSASRPQDRQFILSSKKLLLSDSGFYLCAWSVLKDEQYFGPGTRLTVT.

The J gene is TRBJ1-4, the V gene TRBV30; D may be TRBD1 (6 bases). The CDR3 is 14 amino acids. Trimming took 0 bases from V and 8 from J, leaving 13 bases between them. Germline lookup yields CDR1 GTSNPN and CDR2 SVGIG (reference sequence). The CDR3 nucleotides are TGTGCCTGGAGTGTAACACAGGGATACGAAAAACTGTTTTTT. It yields the protein CAWSVTQGYEKLFF. The complete variable domain, with remaining parts taken from reference TRBV30 and TRBJ1-4, reads SQTIHQWPATLVQPVGSPLSLECTVEGTSNPNLYWYRQAAGRGLQLLFYSVGIGQISSEVPQNLSASRPQDRQFILSSKKLLLSDSGFYLCAWSVTQGYEKLFFGSGTQLSVL.

This clone has just one count. V usage is TRBV4-3 and J usage is TRBJ2-2, with D tentatively TRBD1 (6 bases). Trimming shortened V by 1 base and J by 6 bases, and 9 bases separated the two germline ends. The CDR3 sequence is 14 residues long. Germline V gene lookup returns CDR1 LGHNA and CDR2 YSLEER. The CDR3 DNA reads as TGCGCCAGCAGCCAAGCAGGGGTACCCGGGGAGCTGTTTTTT. This gives the protein CASSQAGVPGELFF.

The chain recombines TRBV4-1 with TRBJ2-1; perhaps TRBD1 as D (6 bases). Per germline, CDR1 MGHRA and CDR2 YSYEKL. Trimming took 8 bases from V and 3 from J, leaving 14 bases between them. The CDR3 extends over 14 amino acids. This CDR3 is CASGGPEYYNEQFF. CDR3 DNA: TGCGCCAGCGGGGGCCCCGAGTACTACAATGAGCAGTTCTTC.